The 27 T cell receptor beta chains below come from one sample, sequenced in a study of cytomegalovirus exposure and HLA in healthy donors. Both 60 Vbeta primers and 13 Jbeta primers went into the PCR. Sequencing was performed with immunoSEQ multiplex PCR; in TCRdb, only in-frame clones are kept and a portion is missing. The sample records roughly 77,000 clones, roughly 9.1% being singletons. The sample was PBMCs. The origin of the receptors is a man aged 60 to 69 in good health and CMV-seropositive.

The table lists this clone with a few counts. The J gene is TRBJ2-1, the V gene TRBV10-3; 8 positions match TRBD2. This CDR3 is 17 amino acids long. CDR1 is ENHRY and CDR2 is SYGVKD in the germline V gene. V was pared by 5 bases and J by 7 bases, with 16 bases of the junction left unmatched. In DNA, the CDR3 is TGTGCCATCAGTACCCAGGACGGAGCGGGGGCCACAAATGAGCAGTTCTTC. Its protein is CAISTQDGAGATNEQFF.

The rearrangement joins TRBV6-1 to TRBJ2-5; the match to TRBD2 covers 11 bases. This CDR3 contains 18 residues. Germline-derived CDR1 and CDR2 are MNHNS and SASEGT. V lost 2 bases to trimming and J lost 2 bases; unmatched junction nucleotides: 10. CDR3 in DNA: TGTGCCAGCAGTGAAAGGCTAGCGGGAGGCCTTTCGCAAGAGACCCAGTACTTC. This sequence encodes CASSERLAGGLSQETQYF.

Remarks on this clone: Here the CDR3 omits its conserved ending phenylalanine or tryptophan, so a read error is the likely source. The rearrangement joins TRBV7-6 to TRBJ1-4; D gene uncertain. Per germline, CDR1 SGHVS and CDR2 FNYEAQ. The CDR3 loop spans 16 amino acids. The CDR3: CASSLGRESTNEKLFV. The CDR3 bases are TGTGCAAGCAGCTTAGGGCGGGAGTCAACTAATGAAAAACTGTTTGTT.

The chain combines TRBV7-2 with TRBJ2-7; 10 positions agree with TRBD1. J was trimmed by 6 bases and V by 5 bases; bases with no gene match: 10. Per germline, CDR1 SGHTA and CDR2 FQGNSA. The CDR3 spans 15 residues. CDR3 DNA: TGTGCCAGCAGCCCCCGACAGGGGGCGAGGGGCGAGCAGTACTTC. The encoded protein is CASSPRQGARGEQYF.

This chain connects TRBV7-9 to TRBJ2-1; 11 bases line up with TRBD2. Trimming took 2 bases from V and 5 from J; bases not matched to a gene: 5. CDR3 size: 16 residues. CDR1 and CDR2 (germline): SEHNR, FQNEAQ (reference sequence). In DNA form, the CDR3 reads TGTGCCAGCAGCTTACGGGGACTAGCGGAAAACAATGAGCAGTTCTTC. It codes for CASSLRGLAENNEQFF.

The chain joins TRBV7-2 to TRBJ1-4; possibly TRBD1 for D (6 bases). V was cut by 2 bases and J by 4 bases, with 8 bases left in between. The CDR3 is made up of 14 amino acids. In germline, CDR1 is SGHTA, CDR2 FQGNSA. The CDR3 region has the DNA TGTGCCAGCAGCTTACAGGGGCATAATGAAAAACTGTTTTTT. Protein sequence: CASSLQGHNEKLFF.

This clone has more than one count but fewer than ten. The chain carries TRBV11-2 and TRBJ1-2; 9 bases are a match to TRBD1. Trimming cost V 4 bases and J 4 bases; bases outside gene matches: 7. Germline V lookup: CDR1 SGHAT, CDR2 FQNNGV. This CDR3 has 15 residues. The CDR3 DNA follows: TGTGCCAGCAGCTGGGGACAGGGCGAGGGCTATGGCTACACCTTC. It yields the protein CASSWGQGEGYGYTF. The full variable domain, with the rest looked up from reference TRBV11-2 and TRBJ1-2, is EAGVAQSPRYKIIEKRQSVAFWCNPISGHATLYWYQQILGQGPKLLIQFQNNGVVDDSQLPKDRFSAERLKGVDSTLKIQPAKLEDSAVYLCASSWGQGEGYGYTFGSGTRLTVV.

In this sample, this clone turned up once. V and J are TRBV5-4 and TRBJ1-4; no firm D call. The CDR3 has 15 amino acids. Germline V gene data show CDR1 as SGHNT and CDR2 as YYREEE (reference sequence). The V gene lost 0 bases and the J gene lost 5 bases, with 11 bases spanning the gap. CDR3 protein: CASSLVGGNNEKLFF. The CDR3 DNA reads as TGTGCCAGCAGCTTGGTGGGAGGGAACAATGAAAAACTGTTTTTT.

The chain links TRBV28 to TRBJ1-2, with TRBD1 as a possible D gene (6 bases). The V and J ends lost 7 bases and 8 bases respectively, with 17 bases between them. The CDR3 sequence is 13 residues long. CDR1 MDHEN and CDR2 SYDVKM come from the germline V gene. The CDR3 sequence: CASTWGGLWGYTF. The CDR3 DNA is TGTGCCAGCACATGGGGGGGGCTCTGGGGCTACACCTTC.

This rearrangement joins TRBV9 to TRBJ2-2; a possible D gene is TRBD1 (5 bases). V was clipped by 0 bases and J by 8 bases, with 14 bases between them. This CDR3 comprises 15 residues. Germline lookup yields CDR1 SGDLS and CDR2 YYNGEE. CDR3 amino acids: CASSVGQGARGELFF. CDR3 bases: TGTGCCAGCAGCGTAGGGCAGGGCGCTAGAGGGGAGCTGTTTTTT.

The chain employs TRBV5-1 and TRBJ2-3, with 8 bases identical to TRBD2. The junction had 2 bases not matched to a gene; V was cut back by 2 bases and J by 0 bases. The CDR3 sequence is 15 residues long. Germline-derived CDR1 and CDR2 are SGHRS and YFSETQ. In DNA, the CDR3 is TGCGCCAGCAGCTTTAGCGGGACTAGCACAGATACGCAGTATTTT. This encodes CASSFSGTSTDTQYF.

The chain carries TRBV28 and TRBJ2-7, with 8 bases identical to TRBD1. Germline assignment: CDR1 MDHEN and CDR2 SYDVKM. Trimming at V came to 6 bases and at J to 2 bases, leaving 3 bases not matched to a gene. The CDR3 consists of 13 residues. In DNA form, the CDR3 reads TGTGCCAGCAGCATACAGGGGGCCTACGAGCAGTACGTC. It codes for CASSIQGAYEQYV.

This clone occurred a few times. The genes are TRBV28 and TRBJ1-4; no clear D gene. The CDR3 sequence is 14 residues long. Germline V gene sequence: CDR1 MDHEN, CDR2 SYDVKM. V shed 6 bases and J shed 7 bases, with 15 bases lying between them. In DNA form, the CDR3 reads TGTGCCAGCAGCTTTGGTTCTAACCCTGAAAAACTGTTTTTT. Translation: CASSFGSNPEKLFF.

This clone occurred a few times. The identical CDR3 is also encoded by other nucleotide sequences in the sample. J is TRBJ2-7 and V is TRBV18; D possibly corresponds to TRBD2 (5 bases). V was cut by 2 bases and J by 5 bases, with 10 bases left in between. The CDR3 is 13 residues long. Germline V gene data show CDR1 as KGHSH and CDR2 as LQKENI. The CDR3 bases are TGTGCCAGCTCACCAAATAGAGGGAACGAGCAGTACGTC. Its protein product is CASSPNRGNEQYV.

The chain is built from TRBV10-3 and TRBJ2-2; D might be TRBD2 (6 bases). CDR1 is ENHRY and CDR2 is SYGVKD in the germline V gene. The CDR3 runs 15 residues. Trimming took off 8 bases at V and 1 base at J, with 14 bases between the two ends. The CDR3 DNA sequence: TGTGCCATCCTTAAGGGTAGCGGGAACACCGGGGAGCTGTTTTTT. This sequence encodes CAILKGSGNTGELFF.

This clone was seen more than once but under ten times. The chain is built from TRBV5-8 and TRBJ2-4, with 9 bases fitting TRBD1. After removal of 10 bases from V and 8 bases from J, the junction contained 10 bases not matched to a gene. This CDR3 is 13 amino acids long. Germline V gives CDR1 SGHTS, CDR2 YDEGEE. This chain's CDR3 is CAGLQGAAYIQYF. CDR3 nucleotide sequence: TGTGCCGGCCTACAGGGGGCGGCTTACATTCAGTACTTC.

This chain uses TRBV19 with TRBJ1-3, with 9 bases fitting TRBD1. Germline V gene data show CDR1 as LNHDA and CDR2 as SQIVND (reference sequence). The CDR3 is 16 residues long. Trimming at V came to 4 bases and at J to 0 bases, leaving 4 bases not matched to a gene. The CDR3 DNA reads as TGTGCCAGTAGTACCCGACAGGGGGACTCTGGAAACACCATATATTTT. This translates into CASSTRQGDSGNTIYF.

The J gene is TRBJ1-2, the V gene TRBV14, with D perhaps TRBD1 (6 bases). The CDR3 extends over 13 amino acids. The V gene lost 4 bases and the J gene lost 4 bases, with 10 bases spanning the gap. CDR1 is SGHDN and CDR2 is FVKESK in the germline V gene. In nucleotides, the CDR3 is TGTGCCAGCAGCCCTACAGGGATCTATGGCTACACCTTC. This codes for CASSPTGIYGYTF.

This clone was recorded a few times. This sequence joins TRBV10-1 and TRBJ1-1, with D tentatively TRBD1 (5 bases). Looked up from germline, CDR1 is WNHNN and CDR2 is SYGVQD (reference sequence). This CDR3 is built from 14 residues. With 6 bases removed from V and 4 bases from J, the gap between germline ends came to 15 bases. This CDR3 reads CASSLGGGITEAFF. CDR3 DNA: TGCGCCAGCAGCCTGGGTGGGGGGATCACTGAAGCTTTCTTT.

This clone was counted a few times. The chain combines TRBV28 with TRBJ2-3; 8 nucleotides agree with TRBD1. This CDR3 has 14 residues. Losses at the gene ends were 6 bases for V and 5 bases for J; bases not matched to a gene: 7. CDR1 MDHEN and CDR2 SYDVKM come from the germline V gene. The CDR3 DNA follows: TGTGCCAGCAGATTCAGGGGGCAAGTAGATACGCAGTATTTT. It encodes CASRFRGQVDTQYF.

This clone was recorded a few times. The rearrangement joins TRBV2 to TRBJ2-3; the D gene is possibly TRBD2 (7 bases). This CDR3 has 12 amino acids. Germline CDR1 is SNHLY and CDR2 is FYNNEI. Trimming stripped 11 bases from V and 9 bases from J, with 18 bases between. CDR3 nucleotides: TGTGCCGGGGGGGACACCCCGTCGACGCAGTATTTT. Translation gives CAGGDTPSTQYF.

This clone has just a few counts. The rearrangement links TRBV2 to TRBJ2-1; 10 bases are a match to TRBD1. Germline CDR1 is SNHLY and CDR2 is FYNNEI. The J segment lost 8 bases and the V segment lost 7 bases, leaving 5 bases of the junction unmatched. The CDR3 contains 13 residues. CDR3 protein: CASNGQGVDEQFF. In DNA form, the CDR3 reads TGTGCCAGCAATGGACAGGGGGTCGATGAGCAGTTCTTC.

V gene TRBV6-4 combines with J gene TRBJ2-5; 9 bases fit TRBD2. Trimming took 7 bases from V and 5 from J; bases not matched to a gene: 11. Germline CDR1 and CDR2: MRHNA and SNTAGT. The CDR3 spans 15 residues. CDR3 nucleotides: TGTGCCAGCATCTTTAGCGGGAGTAAGGCGGAGACCCAGTACTTC. This gives the protein CASIFSGSKAETQYF.

Only a few counts were recorded for this clone. V is TRBV7-9 and J is TRBJ1-1, with D unclear. Germline lookup yields CDR1 SEHNR and CDR2 FQNEAQ (reference sequence). This CDR3 has 14 amino acids. V lost 5 bases and J lost 1, with 11 bases in between. The CDR3 here is CASSGRSPNTEAFF. CDR3 coding DNA: TGTGCCAGCAGCGGTCGGTCACCGAACACTGAAGCTTTCTTT.

This clone occurred a few times. V and J are TRBV6-1 and TRBJ2-7, with 10 bases aligning to TRBD1. The germline V gene has CDR1 MNHNS and CDR2 SASEGT. J was trimmed by 7 bases and V by 2 bases; bases with no gene match: 5. This CDR3 has 14 amino acids. The CDR3 spells CASSELGTGVEQYV. The CDR3 coding sequence is TGTGCCAGCAGTGAACTGGGGACAGGGGTTGAGCAGTACGTC.

The chain is built from TRBV28 and TRBJ1-4; TRBD1 matches 8 bases. The V segment lost 5 bases and the J segment 7 bases; nucleotides outside the gene matches: 6. CDR1 is MDHEN and CDR2 is SYDVKM in the germline V gene. The CDR3 runs to 14 residues. The CDR3 nucleotides read TGTGCCAGCAGTCCGGACAGGGTTACTGAAAAACTGTTTTTT. Protein product: CASSPDRVTEKLFF.

This rearrangement joins TRBV4-1 to TRBJ2-1; 12 bases agree with TRBD1. Losses at the gene ends were 2 bases for V and 5 bases for J; bases not matched to a gene: 4. CDR3 size: 16 residues. Looked up from germline, CDR1 is MGHRA and CDR2 is YSYEKL. The CDR3 coding sequence is TGCGCCAGCAGCCAACCCCGGGACAGGGGGCACAATGAGCAGTTCTTC. This codes for CASSQPRDRGHNEQFF.